The entry that follows covers one T cell receptor (beta chain) sequence. Its target is not known. The data stem from a study of cytomegalovirus exposure and HLA in healthy donors. Vbeta (60) and Jbeta (13) primers were used in the PCR. The table came from immunoSEQ multiplex PCR; TCRdb's copy has only in-frame clones and leaves some out. The sample contains under 200,000 clones, less than 85% of which appear only once. After removal of 2 bases from V and 1 base from J, the junction contained 4 bases not matched to a gene. CDR1 LNHDA and CDR2 SQIVND come from the germline V gene (reference sequence). The CDR3 runs 15 residues. Study conclusions and caveats: Certain sequence variants were highly shared and formed a cluster, and this cluster was likely a sequencing artifact. The authors later found most CMV-associated TCR beta chains appeared HLA-restricted. TCR beta sequences numbering some 17,000 were associated with HLA alleles at 0.05 false discovery rate in a later analysis.

The J gene is TRBJ1-1, the V gene TRBV19; 7 bases line up with TRBD1. The receptor was isolated from a man aged 40-49 years in good health and CMV-seronegative. The sample was PBMCs. Here the CDR3 DNA reads TGTGCCAGTAGTATAACAGGGGTATCGAACACTGAAGCTTTCTTT. This sequence encodes CASSITGVSNTEAFF.